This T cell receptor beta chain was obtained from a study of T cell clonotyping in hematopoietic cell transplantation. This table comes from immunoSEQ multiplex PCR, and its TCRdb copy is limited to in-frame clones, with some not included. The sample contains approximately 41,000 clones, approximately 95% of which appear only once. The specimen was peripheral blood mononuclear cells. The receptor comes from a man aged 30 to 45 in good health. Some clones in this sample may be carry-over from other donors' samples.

The CDR3 sequence is CASSLGGGQKLFF. The CDR3 DNA reads TGTGCCAGCAGCTTGGGAGGAGGGCAAAAACTGTTTTTT. This chain connects TRBV11-2 to TRBJ1-4; D remains ambiguous. Germline CDR1 and CDR2: SGHAT and FQNNGV. This CDR3 has 13 amino acids. V lost 3 bases, J lost 9 bases, and 11 bases lay in between.